This TCR beta chain was retrieved from a study of beta chain features in type 1 diabetes. Expressed TCRB transcripts were sequenced because the entire RNA isolate underwent reverse transcription. Using immunoSEQ multiplex PCR, the repertoire was profiled, and TCRdb retains in-frame clones only, with some absent. The profile shows around 300,000 clones, about 11% of them singletons. Trimming left V 6 bases short and J 0 bases short, with 12 bases between. CDR1 and CDR2 from the germline V gene are MNHNY and SVGAGI (reference sequence). The CDR3 is 15 residues long. Sequencing was performed on naive CD4+ T cells from blood. The sequence was obtained from a woman between 25 and 40 years old in good health. The chain combines TRBV6-6 with TRBJ1-5; D unclear. CDR3 in amino acids: CASRFEPYSNQPQHF. The CDR3 DNA sequence: TGTGCCAGCAGGTTCGAGCCTTATAGCAATCAGCCCCAGCATTTT.